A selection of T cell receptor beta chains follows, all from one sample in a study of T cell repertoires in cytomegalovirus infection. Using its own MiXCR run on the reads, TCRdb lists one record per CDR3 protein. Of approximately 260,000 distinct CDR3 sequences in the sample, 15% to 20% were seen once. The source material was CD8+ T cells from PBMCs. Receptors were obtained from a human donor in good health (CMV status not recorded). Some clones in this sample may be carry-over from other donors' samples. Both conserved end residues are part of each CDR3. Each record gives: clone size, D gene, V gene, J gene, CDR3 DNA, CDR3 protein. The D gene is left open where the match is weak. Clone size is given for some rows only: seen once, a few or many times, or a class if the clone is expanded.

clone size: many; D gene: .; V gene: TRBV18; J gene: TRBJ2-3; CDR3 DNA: TGTGCCAGCTCACCAGATGGGCAGGGATGGGATACGCAGTATTTT; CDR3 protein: CASSPDGQGWDTQYF
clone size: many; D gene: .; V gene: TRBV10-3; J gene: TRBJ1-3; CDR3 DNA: TGTGCCACTGGGGAGACGGCCATGGACTCTGGAAACACCATATATTTT; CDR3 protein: CATGETAMDSGNTIYF
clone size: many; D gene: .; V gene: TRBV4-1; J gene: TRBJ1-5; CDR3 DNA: TGCGCCAGCAGCCAAGTGTTGGCACCGTCAGGCAATCAGCCCCAGCATTTT; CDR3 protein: CASSQVLAPSGNQPQHF
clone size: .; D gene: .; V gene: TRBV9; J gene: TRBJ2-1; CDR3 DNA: TGTGCCAGCAGCGTAGATTTCGGTCCTTACAATGAGCAGTTCTTC; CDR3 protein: CASSVDFGPYNEQFF
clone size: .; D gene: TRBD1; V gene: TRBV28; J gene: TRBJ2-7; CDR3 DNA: TGTGCCAGCAGCCAGGGACAGCTCCCTAGAAAGGGCGAGCAGTACTTC; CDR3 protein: CASSQGQLPRKGEQYF
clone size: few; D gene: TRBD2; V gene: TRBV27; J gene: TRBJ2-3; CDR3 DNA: TGTGCCAGCAGTCCCGGGGGGGCTGGGGCAGATACGCAGTATTTT; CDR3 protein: CASSPGGAGADTQYF
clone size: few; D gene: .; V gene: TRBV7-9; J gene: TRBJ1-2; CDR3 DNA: TGTGCCAGCAGACCAGATGGCTACACCTTC; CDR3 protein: CASRPDGYTF
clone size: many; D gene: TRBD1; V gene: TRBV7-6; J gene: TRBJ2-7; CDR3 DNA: TGTGCCAGCAGCTTAGTTGGGACAGGCAAAGCCTACGAGCAGTACTTC; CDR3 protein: CASSLVGTGKAYEQYF
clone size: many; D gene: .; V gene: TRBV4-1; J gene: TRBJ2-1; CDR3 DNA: TGTGCCAGCAGCCAAGAGGCAGGGTACAATGAGCAGTTCTTC; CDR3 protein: CASSQEAGYNEQFF
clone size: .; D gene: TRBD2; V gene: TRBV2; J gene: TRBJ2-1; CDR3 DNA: TGTGCCAGCAGTGATCTAGCGGGGTCGGGGAATGAGCAGTTCTTC; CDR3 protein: CASSDLAGSGNEQFF
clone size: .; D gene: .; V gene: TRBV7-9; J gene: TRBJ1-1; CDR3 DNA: TGTGCCAGCAGCTTTCACCGGGAGACTATTGAAGCTTTCTTT; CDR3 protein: CASSFHRETIEAFF
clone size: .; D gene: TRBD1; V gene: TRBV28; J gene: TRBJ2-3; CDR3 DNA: TGTGCCTTTAGTGGGGACAGAGAAGTAGATACGCAGTATTTT; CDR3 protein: CAFSGDREVDTQYF
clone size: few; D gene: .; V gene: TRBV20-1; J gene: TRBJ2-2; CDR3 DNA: TGCAGTGCTAGAGAGTTCAAGAACACCGGGGAGCTGTTTTTT; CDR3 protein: CSAREFKNTGELFF
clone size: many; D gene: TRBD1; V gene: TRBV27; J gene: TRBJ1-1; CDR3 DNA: TGTGCCAGCAGTTCAGGGGGGGAAACTGAAGCTTTCTTT; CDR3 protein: CASSSGGETEAFF
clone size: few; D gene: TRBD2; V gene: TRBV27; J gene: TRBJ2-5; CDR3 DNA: TGTGCCAGCGGGGGAGGGTGGACCCAGTACTTC; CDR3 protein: CASGGGWTQYF
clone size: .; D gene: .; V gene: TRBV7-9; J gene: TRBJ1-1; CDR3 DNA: TGTGCCAGCGGGCTCCAGGGCGCTGAAGCTTTCTTT; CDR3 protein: CASGLQGAEAFF
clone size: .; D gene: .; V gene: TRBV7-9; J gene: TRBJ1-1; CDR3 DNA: TGTGCCAGCAGCAACAGGGAGGTGAACACTGAAGCTTTCTTT; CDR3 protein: CASSNREVNTEAFF
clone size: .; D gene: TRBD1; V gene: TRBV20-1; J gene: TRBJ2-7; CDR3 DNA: TGCAGTGCTAGGGGCGAAAGCGAGATCCTGGACAGGGCATTCTACGAGCAGTACTTC; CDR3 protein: CSARGESEILDRAFYEQYF
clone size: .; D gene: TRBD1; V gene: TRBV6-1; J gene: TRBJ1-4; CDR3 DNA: TGTGTCAGCAGTTGGACGGGACAGATTGGGGAAAAACTGTTTTTT; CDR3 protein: CVSSWTGQIGEKLFF
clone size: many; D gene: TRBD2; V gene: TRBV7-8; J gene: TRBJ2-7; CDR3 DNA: TGTGCCAGCAGCTCTCGGACTAGCGGGGGGTCGTACGAGCAGTACTTC; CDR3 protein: CASSSRTSGGSYEQYF
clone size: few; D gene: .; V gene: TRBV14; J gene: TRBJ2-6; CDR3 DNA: TGTGCCAGCGGGAGACACACACCCTCTGGGGCCAACGTCCTGACTTTC; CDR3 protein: CASGRHTPSGANVLTF
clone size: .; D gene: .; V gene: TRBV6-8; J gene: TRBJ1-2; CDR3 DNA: TGTGCCAGCAGTTACTCGAGGCTCAGGGATCCTAACTATGACTACACCTTC; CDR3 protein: CASSYSRLRDPNYDYTF
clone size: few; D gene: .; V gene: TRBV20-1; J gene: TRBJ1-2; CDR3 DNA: TGCAGTGCTAGAGATTGGGGGGAGAGACGAGGCTACACCTTC; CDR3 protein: CSARDWGERRGYTF
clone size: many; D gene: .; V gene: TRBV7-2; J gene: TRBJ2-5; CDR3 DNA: TGTGCCAGCAGCGCGCCGCCGGAAGAGACCCAGTACTTC; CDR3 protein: CASSAPPEETQYF
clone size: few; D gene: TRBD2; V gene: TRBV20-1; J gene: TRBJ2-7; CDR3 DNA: TGCAGTGCCTTGCGGGGGGCGTCCTACGAGCAGTACTTC; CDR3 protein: CSALRGASYEQYF
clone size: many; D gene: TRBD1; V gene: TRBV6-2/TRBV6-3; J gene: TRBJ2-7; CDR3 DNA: TGTGCCAGCGGACTTAACAACGACAGGGGCAACGAGCAGTACTTC; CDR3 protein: CASGLNNDRGNEQYF
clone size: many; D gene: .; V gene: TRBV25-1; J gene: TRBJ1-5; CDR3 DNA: TGTGCCAGCAGTGAAAGGCGGCTCAATCAGCCCCAGCATTTT; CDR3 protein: CASSERRLNQPQHF
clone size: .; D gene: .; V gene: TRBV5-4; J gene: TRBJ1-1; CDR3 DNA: TGTGCCAGCAGGGCAGATAGAATGAACACTGAAGCTTTCTTT; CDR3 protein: CASRADRMNTEAFF
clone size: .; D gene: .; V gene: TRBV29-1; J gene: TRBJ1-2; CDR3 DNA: TGCAGCGTTCCCGGGTCTCGATTTAACTATGGCTACACCTTC; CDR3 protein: CSVPGSRFNYGYTF
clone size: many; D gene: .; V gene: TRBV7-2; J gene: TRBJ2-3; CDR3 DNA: TGTGCCAGCAGCTTTGCCCCCCCTACGGGACCGCCTATGGCCACAGATACGCAGTATTTT; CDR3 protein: CASSFAPPTGPPMATDTQYF
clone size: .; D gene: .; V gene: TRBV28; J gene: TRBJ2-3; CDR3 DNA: TGTGCCAGCAGTGCGGCGTGGTTTCAGACTACAGATACGCAGTATTTT; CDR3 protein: CASSAAWFQTTDTQYF
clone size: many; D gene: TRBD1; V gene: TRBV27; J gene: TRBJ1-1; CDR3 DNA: TGTGCCAGCAGGCCCGGGACAGGGTCTTGGGAGGGTACTGAAGCTTTCTTT; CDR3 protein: CASRPGTGSWEGTEAFF
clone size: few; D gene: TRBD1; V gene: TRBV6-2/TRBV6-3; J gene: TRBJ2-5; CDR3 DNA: TGTGCCAGCATCCCGGGGAGAGCAGGGGGCCCACAAGAGACCCAGTACTTC; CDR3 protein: CASIPGRAGGPQETQYF